The rows below give T cell receptor beta chains drawn from one sample of a study of beta chain features in type 1 diabetes. The repertoire was sequenced with immunoSEQ multiplex PCR; TCRdb's copy has only in-frame clones and lacks some. This table holds 400,000 to 450,000 clones, over 11% found once. The source material was naive CD4+ T cells from blood. The source of these receptors is a man under 40 in good health. Each CDR3 is given with its conserved first and last residue. The D gene is left open where the match is weak. The size entry is marked missing in some rows and otherwise reads once, few, many or a size class.

>TRBJ1-2|few|NA|TRBV18
CATDGGLYGYTF
TGTGCCACCGACGGGGGACTCTATGGCTACACCTTC
>TRBJ2-7|NA|TRBD2|TRBV7-2
CASRNQLGLAGAEQYF
TGTGCCAGCAGAAACCAATTGGGACTAGCGGGGGCCGAGCAGTACTTC
>TRBJ1-6|few|NA|TRBV7-9
CASGSLQAPDSPLHF
TGTGCCAGCGGCTCCCTACAGGCGCCCGATTCACCCCTCCACTTT
>TRBJ1-1|few|NA|TRBV7-9
CASSTQELTEAFF
TGTGCCAGCAGCACACAGGAATTGACTGAAGCTTTCTTT
>TRBJ2-1|few|NA|TRBV29-1
CSGFRDVNNEQFF
TGCAGCGGTTTCCGGGACGTAAACAATGAGCAGTTCTTC
>TRBJ2-1|NA|NA|TRBV9
CASSVAPPNGNEQFF
TGTGCCAGCAGCGTAGCCCCCCCTAACGGCAATGAGCAGTTCTTC
>TRBJ1-2|NA|NA|TRBV18
CASSPEGSYGYTF
TGTGCCAGCTCACCAGAGGGGAGTTATGGCTACACCTTC
>TRBJ2-3|few|TRBD1|TRBV29-1
CSGTGTGGADTQYF
TGCAGCGGTACCGGGACAGGGGGCGCAGATACGCAGTATTTT
>TRBJ1-5|NA|NA|TRBV18
CASSPTGDQPQHF
TGTGCCAGCTCACCAACTGGGGATCAGCCCCAGCATTTT
>TRBJ2-7|few|TRBD1|TRBV7-6
CASSGRQGGVTYEQYF
TGTGCCAGCAGCGGAAGACAGGGTGGGGTTACCTACGAGCAGTACTTC
>TRBJ2-3|few|NA|TRBV6-4
CASGRGDGGTDTQYF
TGTGCCAGCGGAAGAGGAGACGGCGGCACAGATACGCAGTATTTT
>TRBJ2-3|once|NA|TRBV5-4
CASSRSRSDLADTQYF
TGTGCCAGCAGCCGATCTAGGTCGGACTTGGCAGATACGCAGTATTTT
>TRBJ2-7|NA|TRBD2|TRBV19
CASKKASGASYEQYF
TGTGCCAGTAAAAAAGCTAGCGGGGCGTCCTACGAGCAGTACTTC
>TRBJ1-1|few|TRBD1|TRBV7-9
CASSPNRGTNTEAFF
TGTGCCAGCAGTCCGAACAGGGGTACGAACACTGAAGCTTTCTTT
>TRBJ2-3|NA|NA|TRBV7-3
CASSLGGNTQYF
TGTGCCAGCAGCTTAGGCGGGAATACGCAGTATTTT
>TRBJ2-5|few|NA|TRBV19
CASSRVSQETQYF
TGTGCCAGTAGTAGGGTCAGCCAAGAGACCCAGTACTTC
>TRBJ2-3|NA|TRBD2|TRBV6-1
CASSQGAGVGSTDTQYF
TGTGCCAGCAGTCAAGGAGCGGGAGTAGGGAGCACAGATACGCAGTATTTT
>TRBJ2-7|few|TRBD1|TRBV10-1
CASSESLGTGAEQYF
TGCGCCAGCAGTGAGAGTCTTGGGACAGGGGCCGAGCAGTACTTC
>TRBJ2-3|few|TRBD2|TRBV19
CASRTSGSADTQYF
TGTGCCAGTAGGACTAGCGGGAGTGCAGATACGCAGTATTTT
>TRBJ2-3|few|TRBD1|TRBV6-1
CASTRTGGRGDTQYF
TGTGCCAGCACTCGGACAGGGGGCCGGGGAGATACGCAGTATTTT
>TRBJ1-1|few|TRBD1|TRBV2
CASIRTGATEAFF
TGTGCCAGCATACGAACAGGGGCCACTGAAGCTTTCTTT
>TRBJ2-7|few|NA|TRBV11-2
CASMTVAGASYEQYF
TGTGCCAGCATGACGGTGGCAGGGGCCTCCTACGAGCAGTACTTC
>TRBJ2-4|NA|NA|TRBV19
CASRTRQFGYF
TGTGCCAGTAGAACTAGACAGTTTGGGTACTTC
>TRBJ2-3|NA|TRBD1|TRBV7-9
CASSRDRGFEDTQYF
TGTGCCAGCAGCCGCGACAGGGGTTTTGAGGATACGCAGTATTTT
>TRBJ1-4|NA|NA|TRBV5-4
CASSLSPGSREKLFF
TGTGCCAGCAGCTTGTCCCCAGGGTCACGAGAAAAACTGTTTTTT
>TRBJ2-3|few|TRBD2|TRBV18
CASSPQGGSGTDTQYF
TGTGCCAGCTCACCACAGGGCGGGAGCGGCACAGATACGCAGTATTTT
>TRBJ2-5|few|TRBD1|TRBV5-1
CASSATGDQETQYF
TGCGCCAGCAGCGCGACAGGGGACCAAGAGACCCAGTACTTC
>TRBJ2-5|few|NA|TRBV10-3
CAIGGRETQYF
TGTGCCATTGGGGGGCGAGAGACCCAGTACTTC
>TRBJ1-6|few|TRBD1|TRBV6-1
CATVAQGSGSPLHF
TGTGCCACCGTAGCACAGGGGTCGGGGTCACCCCTCCACTTT
>TRBJ2-5|few|NA|TRBV27
CASSLLGVGKTQYF
TGTGCCAGCAGTTTACTTGGTGTCGGGAAGACCCAGTACTTC
>TRBJ2-1|few|TRBD1|TRBV4-3
CASSRGQGDYNEQFF
TGCGCCAGCAGCCGGGGTCAGGGGGACTACAATGAGCAGTTCTTC
>TRBJ2-7|NA|TRBD1|TRBV10-3
CATKGQELYEQYF
TGTGCCACCAAGGGACAGGAATTATACGAGCAGTACTTC
>TRBJ1-2|NA|NA|TRBV7-2
CASSPGSYGYTF
TGTGCCAGCAGCCCCGGGTCCTATGGCTACACCTTC
>TRBJ2-4|few|NA|TRBV5-4
CASSKTAALAKNIQYF
TGTGCCAGCAGCAAGACAGCAGCACTAGCCAAAAACATTCAGTACTTC
>TRBJ1-2|NA|NA|TRBV7-9
CASSPAAGKGGYTF
TGTGCCAGCAGCCCCGCCGCCGGGAAAGGCGGCTACACCTTC
>TRBJ1-4|NA|NA|TRBV6-5
CASSYGLWEKLFF
TGTGCCAGCAGTTACGGCCTGTGGGAAAAACTGTTTTTT
>TRBJ2-2|few|NA|TRBV5-1
CASSPRDTNTGELFF
TGCGCCAGCAGCCCTCGGGACACTAACACCGGGGAGCTGTTTTTT
>TRBJ2-5|few|NA|TRBV5-4
CASSLSGETQYF
TGTGCCAGCAGCTTATCAGGGGAGACCCAGTACTTC
>TRBJ2-1|few|NA|TRBV29-1
CSVELGSSYNEQFF
TGCAGCGTTGAATTGGGAAGCTCCTACAATGAGCAGTTCTTC
>TRBJ2-3|NA|NA|TRBV6-5
CASSYRDTQYF
TGTGCCAGCAGTTACAGGGATACGCAGTATTTT
>TRBJ2-2|few|NA|TRBV6-5
CASSYSYTGELFF
TGTGCCAGCAGTTACTCATACACCGGGGAGCTGTTTTTT
>TRBJ2-1|NA|NA|TRBV2
CASSDLLANNEQFF
TGTGCCAGCAGTGATCTGCTAGCGAACAATGAGCAGTTCTTC
>TRBJ2-7|NA|NA|TRBV4-1
CASSQDGGGQSYEQYF
TGCGCCAGCAGCCAAGATGGGGGGGGACAGAGCTACGAGCAGTACTTC
>TRBJ2-2|NA|TRBD1|TRBV4-3
CASSQVYRGTGTGELFF
TGCGCCAGCAGCCAAGTGTACAGGGGTACGGGGACCGGGGAGCTGTTTTTT
>TRBJ2-3|few|NA|TRBV6-5
CASSYSFGTDTQYF
TGTGCCAGCAGTTACTCGTTTGGTACAGATACGCAGTATTTT
>TRBJ1-1|NA|NA|TRBV5-6
CASSLKGVEAFF
TGTGCCAGCAGCTTGAAAGGGGTAGAAGCTTTCTTT
>TRBJ2-7|NA|NA|TRBV7-9
CASSLSPGYEQYF
TGTGCCAGCAGCTTAAGTCCGGGGTACGAGCAGTACTTC
>TRBJ2-1|NA|NA|TRBV9
CASSFGSSYNEQFF
TGTGCCAGCAGCTTTGGGAGCTCCTACAATGAGCAGTTCTTC
>TRBJ2-3|few|TRBD2|TRBV7-9
CASSPSSGRADTQYF
TGTGCCAGCAGCCCCAGTAGCGGGAGGGCAGATACGCAGTATTTT
>TRBJ2-4|few|NA|TRBV7-2
CASSSGANIQYF
TGTGCCAGCAGCTCGGGTGCAAACATTCAGTACTTC
>TRBJ2-4|few|TRBD2|TRBV9
CASSVWASGGPEGIQYF
TGTGCCAGCAGCGTATGGGCTAGCGGGGGCCCCGAGGGCATTCAGTACTTC